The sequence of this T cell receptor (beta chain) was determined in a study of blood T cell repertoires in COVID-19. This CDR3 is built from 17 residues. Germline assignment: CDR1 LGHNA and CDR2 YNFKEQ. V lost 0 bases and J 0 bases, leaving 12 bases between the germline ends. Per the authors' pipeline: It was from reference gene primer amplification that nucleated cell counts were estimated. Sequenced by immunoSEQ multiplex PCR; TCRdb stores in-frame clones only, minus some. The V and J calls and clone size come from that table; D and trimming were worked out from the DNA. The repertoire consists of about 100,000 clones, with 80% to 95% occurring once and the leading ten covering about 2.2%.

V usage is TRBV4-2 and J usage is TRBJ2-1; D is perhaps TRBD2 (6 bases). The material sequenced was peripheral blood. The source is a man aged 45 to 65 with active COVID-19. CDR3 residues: CASSQELTRSSYNEQFF. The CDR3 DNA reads TGTGCCAGCAGCCAAGAGTTGACTAGAAGCTCCTACAATGAGCAGTTCTTC.